A single sample is the source of the 18 T cell receptor beta chains below, sequenced in a study of control samples from healthy donors and cancer patients (dated by TCRdb to 2020 to 2022). The library was produced with the immunoSEQ multiplex PCR assay. TCRdb provides this immuneACCESS table in a form limited to in-frame rearrangements. Some clones are lacking; in checked studies, under half of them reflect an unresolved V gene, and why the rest are absent is not known. For this sample there are under 200,000 clones; approximately 94% appear just once. 12% to 15% of the sample is in the top ten clones. Material: PBMCs. These receptors were obtained from a man aged 55 to 70 with colorectal cancer.

The gene calls are TRBV15 and TRBJ2-1; no reliable D call. CDR1 LNHNV and CDR2 YYDKDF come from the germline V gene (reference sequence). This CDR3 comprises 16 residues. V dropped 0 bases and J dropped 1 base, with 10 bases sitting between them. CDR3 in DNA: TGTGCCACCAGCAGAGATAGAGACGTATCCTACAATGAGCAGTTCTTC. Encoded protein: CATSRDRDVSYNEQFF.

This chain joins TRBV19 and TRBJ1-4, with 7 bases matching TRBD1. Germline lookup yields CDR1 LNHDA and CDR2 SQIVND (reference sequence). This CDR3 has 16 amino acids. The V gene end was trimmed by 5 bases and the J gene end by 5 bases; junction bases not matched to a gene: 11. The CDR3 DNA is TGTGCCAGTAGTCGGAGGCAGCAGGGGGGAAATGAAAAACTGTTTTTT. Amino acid sequence: CASSRRQQGGNEKLFF.

The chain carries TRBV10-1 and TRBJ2-2; no definite D call. Germline CDR1 is WNHNN and CDR2 is SYGVQD (reference sequence). CDR3 length: 15 amino acids. V was pared by 5 bases and J by 2 bases, with 12 bases between. The CDR3 here is CASSRTELNTGELFF. The CDR3 region has the DNA TGCGCCAGCAGTCGGACGGAACTTAACACCGGGGAGCTGTTTTTT.

This clone was counted a single time. V gene TRBV27 combines with J gene TRBJ1-1; D may be TRBD1 (5 bases). Trimming cost V 6 bases and J 1 base, with 9 bases left between them. Germline V lookup: CDR1 MNHEY, CDR2 SMNVEV (reference sequence). The CDR3 has 13 residues. CDR3 sequence (DNA): TGTGCCAGCAGCTCACAGGAGAACACTGAAGCTTTCTTT. It encodes CASSSQENTEAFF.

The gene calls are TRBV4-3 and TRBJ2-2; 8 nucleotides line up with TRBD1. The CDR3 consists of 16 residues. Unmatched junction bases numbered 3, after V lost 0 bases and J lost 3 bases. Germline V CDR1 and CDR2: LGHNA, YSLEER. CDR3 amino acids: CASSQEGDRHTGELFF. CDR3 sequence (DNA): TGCGCCAGCAGCCAAGAGGGGGACAGGCACACCGGGGAGCTGTTTTTT.

V usage is TRBV21-1 and J usage is TRBJ2-1; whether TRBD1, the table's D call, matches the DNA was not checked. TRBV21-1 is labeled a pseudogene. This CDR3 contains 15 residues. The CDR3: CASSARDRGYNEQFF. The CDR3 DNA is TGTGCCAGCAGCGCGCGGGACAGGGGATACAATGAGCAGTTCTTC.

The rearrangement joins TRBV30 to TRBJ1-2; the D gene is possibly TRBD1 (6 bases). With 5 bases removed from V and 7 bases from J, the gap between germline ends came to 14 bases. The length of the CDR3 is 12 residues. Germline lookup yields CDR1 GTSNPN and CDR2 SVGIG (reference sequence). This CDR3 is CAWARGGGGYTF. DNA of the CDR3: TGTGCCTGGGCTAGGGGGGGTGGTGGCTACACCTTC.

This chain links TRBV6-6 with TRBJ2-7; D might be TRBD2 (7 bases). This CDR3 contains 14 residues. Germline V gene sequence: CDR1 MNHNY, CDR2 SVGAGI (reference sequence). V was trimmed by 5 bases and J by 5 bases, leaving 16 bases between them. The DNA for the CDR3 is TGTGCCAGCAGTCTGGGGGGGCTGGTGAACGAGCAGTACTTC. Encoded protein: CASSLGGLVNEQYF.

The rearrangement uses TRBV6-4 and TRBJ2-3, with D possibly called TRBD1 or TRBD2 (5 bases each). Trimming took off 0 bases at V and 2 bases at J, with 15 bases between the two ends. Per germline, CDR1 MRHNA and CDR2 SNTAGT. The CDR3 is made up of 17 amino acids. CDR3 residues: CASSDSFRRGDTDTQYF. CDR3 sequence (DNA): TGTGCCAGCAGTGACTCGTTCAGGCGAGGGGACACAGATACGCAGTATTTT.

This sequence joins TRBV4-2 and TRBJ1-2; D is unclear. Trimming pared 1 base from V and 0 bases from J, leaving 9 bases between. The CDR3 runs 15 residues. Germline CDR1 reads LGHNA; CDR2 reads YNFKEQ. This chain's CDR3 is CASSQVAATNYGYTF. DNA of the CDR3: TGTGCCAGCAGCCAAGTGGCCGCTACTAACTATGGCTACACCTTC.

CDR3: CASSSPTGLAFF. In DNA, the CDR3 is TGTGCCAGCAGTTCGCCGACAGGACTCGCTTTCTTT. The genes are TRBV6-5 and TRBJ1-1; D possibly corresponds to TRBD1 (6 bases). Germline V CDR1 and CDR2: MNHEY, SVGAGI. V lost 4 bases and J 11 bases, leaving 14 bases between the germline ends. This CDR3 region has 12 residues.

V is TRBV28 and J is TRBJ2-5, with TRBD2 matching 10 bases. The ends lost 6 bases at V and 6 bases at J; junction bases unmatched: 7. The CDR3 runs 14 residues. Germline CDR1 MDHEN, CDR2 SYDVKM. CDR3 DNA: TGTGCCAGCAGATCAGCGGGGGGGCAGAAGACCCAGTACTTC. It encodes CASRSAGGQKTQYF.

The chain is built from TRBV3-1 (or the pseudogene TRBV3-2) and TRBJ1-5; D perhaps matches TRBD1 (6 bases). With 2 bases removed from V and 6 bases from J, the gap between germline ends came to 11 bases. The CDR3 extends over 14 amino acids. CDR1 and CDR2 (germline): LGHDT, YNNKEL (reference sequence). CDR3 nucleotides: TGTGCCAGCAGCCAACAGGGGAGTAGTCAGCCCCAGCATTTT. Its translation: CASSQQGSSQPQHF.

This clone has just one count. V gene TRBV7-2 combines with J gene TRBJ1-5, with D possibly TRBD1 on 6 matching bases. This CDR3 spans 19 amino acids. Between the trimmed V and J ends, which lost 2 bases and 2 bases, there was a span of 22 bases. CDR1 and CDR2 from the germline V gene are SGHTA and FQGNSA. CDR3 DNA sequence: TGTGCCAGCAGCTTACCCGCCTCGACAGGCGTCTATGGCAATCAGCCCCAGCATTTT. Encoded protein: CASSLPASTGVYGNQPQHF.

CDR3: CASSIWAKGNTIYF. The CDR3 nucleotides read TGTGCCAGTAGTATCTGGGCTAAAGGAAACACCATATATTTT. The chain employs TRBV19 and TRBJ1-3; D is undetermined. This CDR3 has 14 amino acids. V was pared by 3 bases and J by 4 bases, with 10 bases between. Germline V CDR1 and CDR2: LNHDA, SQIVND (reference sequence).

The CDR3 is CASSLDSPGGYTF. Written as DNA, the CDR3 is TGCGCCAGCAGCTTGGATAGCCCGGGGGGCTACACCTTC. The V gene is TRBV5-1, the J gene TRBJ1-2, with D uncertain. Per germline, CDR1 SGHRS and CDR2 YFSETQ. V gave up 0 bases and J gave up 8 bases, with 11 bases separating them. This CDR3 has 13 amino acids. The whole variable domain, filled in from reference TRBV5-1 and TRBJ1-2, reads KAGVTQTPRYLIKTRGQQVTLSCSPISGHRSVSWYQQTPGQGLQFLFEYFSETQRNKGNFPGRFSGRQFSNSRSEMNVSTLELGDSALYLCASSLDSPGGYTFGSGTRLTVV.

This clone was seen just once. The chain uses TRBV6-5 and TRBJ1-2; TRBD1 matches 9 bases. Germline-derived CDR1 and CDR2 are MNHEY and SVGAGI. V was pared by 2 bases and J by 2 bases, with 0 bases of the junction left unmatched. This CDR3 spans 14 amino acids. The CDR3 reads CASSYGTGNYGYTF. CDR3 DNA sequence: TGTGCCAGCAGTTACGGGACAGGGAACTATGGCTACACCTTC.

This chain uses TRBV6-5 with TRBJ1-4; perhaps TRBD1 as D (6 bases). This CDR3 contains 15 residues. Trimming took 4 bases from V and 7 from J, leaving 16 bases between them. CDR1 is MNHEY, CDR2 SVGAGI, per germline. The DNA of the CDR3 is TGTGCCAGCAGTTCCGGACAGTTAAGCGGTGAAAAACTGTTTTTT. It translates to CASSSGQLSGEKLFF.